This is a list of T cell receptor beta chains from one sample in a study of T cells after yellow fever vaccination. TCRdb reprocessed the 5' RACE reads via MiXCR and lists one record per CDR3 protein. The sample includes roughly 110,000 distinct CDR3 sequences, 8.4% seen only once; the top ten take over 25%. The source was CD8+ T cells sorted from PBMCs, collected 45 days after the yellow fever booster vaccination. The receptors here all came from a man under 40 who received the YFV17D yellow fever vaccine. Both conserved end residues are part of each CDR3. D genes are given only for firm matches. Part of the rows lack a size; the others show once, few, many or a class for expanded clones.

v_gene: TRBV29-1; j_gene: TRBJ2-1; abundance: few; d_gene: .; CDR3nt: TGCAGCGTTGGCCAGGCGTACAATGAGCAGTTCTTC; CDR3aa: CSVGQAYNEQFF
v_gene: TRBV15; j_gene: TRBJ2-3; abundance: many; d_gene: .; CDR3nt: TGTGCCACCAGCAGAAGATTGGGCCCGACAGATACGCAGTATTTT; CDR3aa: CATSRRLGPTDTQYF
v_gene: TRBV11-2; j_gene: TRBJ2-7; abundance: many; d_gene: TRBD2; CDR3nt: TGTGCCAGCAGCTTATTCTCCGGGACTAGCGGTCCAACCTACGAGCAGTACTTC; CDR3aa: CASSLFSGTSGPTYEQYF
v_gene: TRBV6-1; j_gene: TRBJ2-5; abundance: .; d_gene: TRBD1; CDR3nt: TGTGCCAGCACCAGACAGGGTACAGAGACCCAGTACTTC; CDR3aa: CASTRQGTETQYF
v_gene: TRBV4-2; j_gene: TRBJ2-7; abundance: medium-sized; d_gene: .; CDR3nt: TGTGCCAGCAGCCAAGATCGTTGGCAGGTCAGCTCCTACGAGCAGTACTTC; CDR3aa: CASSQDRWQVSSYEQYF
v_gene: TRBV27; j_gene: TRBJ1-5; abundance: .; d_gene: .; CDR3nt: TGTGCCAGCAGTTTATCAGGAGGCAAAAATCTAGGCATCTCTCAGCCCCAGCATTTT; CDR3aa: CASSLSGGKNLGISQPQHF
v_gene: TRBV5-4; j_gene: TRBJ2-1; abundance: few; d_gene: .; CDR3nt: TGTGCCAGCAGTTCGTTCGATGAGCAGTTCTTC; CDR3aa: CASSSFDEQFF
v_gene: TRBV20-1; j_gene: TRBJ2-3; abundance: .; d_gene: .; CDR3nt: TGCAGTGCTAGAGAGGGGGCTCGGGCGGGCACAGATACGCAGTATTTT; CDR3aa: CSAREGARAGTDTQYF
v_gene: TRBV29-1; j_gene: TRBJ2-7; abundance: many; d_gene: .; CDR3nt: TGCAGCGTTGGAGAGGGAGTGAACTACGAGCAGTACTTC; CDR3aa: CSVGEGVNYEQYF
v_gene: TRBV2; j_gene: TRBJ2-6; abundance: .; d_gene: .; CDR3nt: TGTGCCAGCAGGCCCGGACACTACAACTCTGGGGCCAACGTCCTGACTTTC; CDR3aa: CASRPGHYNSGANVLTF
v_gene: TRBV20-1; j_gene: TRBJ2-1; abundance: many; d_gene: .; CDR3nt: TGCAGTGCACCGCAACCAAGCTCCTACAATGAGCAGTTCTTC; CDR3aa: CSAPQPSSYNEQFF
v_gene: TRBV7-2; j_gene: TRBJ2-2; abundance: .; d_gene: TRBD1; CDR3nt: TGTGCCAGCAGCTTCCGGACAGGGGGCTTCACCGGGGAGCTGTTTTTT; CDR3aa: CASSFRTGGFTGELFF
v_gene: TRBV28; j_gene: TRBJ2-1; abundance: few; d_gene: .; CDR3nt: TGTGCCAGCAGTTTTTGGTCAACTAGGTTTTCCAATGAGCAGTTCTTC; CDR3aa: CASSFWSTRFSNEQFF
v_gene: TRBV7-9; j_gene: TRBJ1-2; abundance: many; d_gene: TRBD1; CDR3nt: TGTGCCAGCAGCTTAGCCCCGAGGACAGGGGAGTATGGCTACACCTTC; CDR3aa: CASSLAPRTGEYGYTF
v_gene: TRBV30; j_gene: TRBJ2-1; abundance: few; d_gene: .; CDR3nt: TGTGCCTGGAGTGTACTGGTGAATGAGCAGTTCTTC; CDR3aa: CAWSVLVNEQFF
v_gene: TRBV5-6; j_gene: TRBJ2-7; abundance: few; d_gene: .; CDR3nt: TGTGCCAGCAGCTTTAACGGCCGGGAGCAGTACTTC; CDR3aa: CASSFNGREQYF
v_gene: TRBV6-2/TRBV6-3; j_gene: TRBJ2-1; abundance: many; d_gene: .; CDR3nt: TGTGCCAGCAGCCCACAGGGTTGGAATGAGCAGTTCTTC; CDR3aa: CASSPQGWNEQFF
v_gene: TRBV20-1; j_gene: TRBJ2-4; abundance: many; d_gene: .; CDR3nt: TGCAGTGCTAGAGATCGGTCTGCCGCTGGGAACATTCAGTACTTC; CDR3aa: CSARDRSAAGNIQYF
v_gene: TRBV5-1; j_gene: TRBJ2-7; abundance: many; d_gene: .; CDR3nt: TGCGCCAGCAGCTCAACCGGGGAGCAGTACTTC; CDR3aa: CASSSTGEQYF
v_gene: TRBV9; j_gene: TRBJ2-1; abundance: many; d_gene: .; CDR3nt: TGTGCCAGCAGCCCACACCGTTCGGACCTGTACAATGAGCAGTTCTTC; CDR3aa: CASSPHRSDLYNEQFF
v_gene: TRBV7-2; j_gene: TRBJ2-7; abundance: few; d_gene: TRBD2; CDR3nt: TGTGCCAGCAGCTCCCCTCGGACTAGCATTTCGAACGGCGAGCAGTACTTC; CDR3aa: CASSSPRTSISNGEQYF
v_gene: TRBV14; j_gene: TRBJ2-5; abundance: many; d_gene: .; CDR3nt: TGTGCCAGCAGCACCGCCGAGACCCAGTACTTC; CDR3aa: CASSTAETQYF
v_gene: TRBV6-2/TRBV6-3; j_gene: TRBJ2-7; abundance: .; d_gene: .; CDR3nt: TGTGCCAGCAGTTACGTCTTTCTGCATACCTCCTACGAGCAGTACTTC; CDR3aa: CASSYVFLHTSYEQYF
v_gene: TRBV29-1; j_gene: TRBJ2-7; abundance: many; d_gene: .; CDR3nt: TGCAGCGTTGAAGACCGGACAGACCCTTGGCGCGAGCAGTACTTC; CDR3aa: CSVEDRTDPWREQYF
v_gene: TRBV7-9; j_gene: TRBJ2-3; abundance: many; d_gene: .; CDR3nt: TGTGCCAGCAGTTTAGACACAGATACGCAGTATTTT; CDR3aa: CASSLDTDTQYF
v_gene: TRBV27; j_gene: TRBJ2-7; abundance: many; d_gene: .; CDR3nt: TGTGCCAGCAGGGGCGGGACCTACGAGCAGTACTTC; CDR3aa: CASRGGTYEQYF
v_gene: TRBV7-9; j_gene: TRBJ2-2; abundance: few; d_gene: .; CDR3nt: TGTGCCAGCAGCTTGGTCCTCGGGGAGCTGTTTTTT; CDR3aa: CASSLVLGELFF
v_gene: TRBV24-1; j_gene: TRBJ2-1; abundance: many; d_gene: .; CDR3nt: TGTGCCACCAGTGATCCCCGGTTTAGCTCCTACAATGAGCAGTTCTTC; CDR3aa: CATSDPRFSSYNEQFF
v_gene: TRBV7-8; j_gene: TRBJ1-1; abundance: many; d_gene: .; CDR3nt: TGTGCCAGCAGCTCCAGGGGAAACACTGAAGCTTTCTTT; CDR3aa: CASSSRGNTEAFF
v_gene: TRBV6-1; j_gene: TRBJ2-1; abundance: many; d_gene: TRBD1; CDR3nt: TGTGCCAGCAGAACCGGGACAGCCTACAATGAGCAGTTCTTC; CDR3aa: CASRTGTAYNEQFF
v_gene: TRBV7-2; j_gene: TRBJ2-1; abundance: many; d_gene: TRBD2; CDR3nt: TGTGCCAGCAGCTTAGTAGCGGGAGGGATCGATGAGCAGTTCTTC; CDR3aa: CASSLVAGGIDEQFF
v_gene: TRBV18; j_gene: TRBJ2-2; abundance: .; d_gene: .; CDR3nt: TGTGCCAGCTCACCAGGGAGTTCCACCGGGGAGCTGTTTTTT; CDR3aa: CASSPGSSTGELFF
v_gene: TRBV10-3; j_gene: TRBJ2-7; abundance: many; d_gene: .; CDR3nt: TGTGCCATCAGTGAGTCGGAAGGGGGTTTCGGCTCGGACGAGCAGTACTTC; CDR3aa: CAISESEGGFGSDEQYF
v_gene: TRBV3-1; j_gene: TRBJ2-7; abundance: .; d_gene: .; CDR3nt: TGTGCCAGCAGCCCTCTAGCGAACTCCTACGAGCAGTACTTC; CDR3aa: CASSPLANSYEQYF
v_gene: TRBV6-1; j_gene: TRBJ2-3; abundance: many; d_gene: .; CDR3nt: TGTGCCAGCAAGGGACTCGGTCCGGATACGCAGTATTTT; CDR3aa: CASKGLGPDTQYF
v_gene: TRBV28; j_gene: TRBJ2-3; abundance: many; d_gene: .; CDR3nt: TGTGCCAGCAGTCCACTGACAGATAGCACAGATACGCAGTATTTT; CDR3aa: CASSPLTDSTDTQYF
v_gene: TRBV4-3; j_gene: TRBJ2-1; abundance: many; d_gene: TRBD2; CDR3nt: TGCGCCAGCAGCCAAGAAACTCCTAGCGGCGGGGGGGACAATGAGCAGTTCTTC; CDR3aa: CASSQETPSGGGDNEQFF
v_gene: TRBV7-8; j_gene: TRBJ2-2; abundance: .; d_gene: TRBD1; CDR3nt: TGTGCCAGCAGCTTGGGGACAGGGCGGACCGGGGAGCTGTTTTTT; CDR3aa: CASSLGTGRTGELFF
v_gene: TRBV6-5; j_gene: TRBJ2-1; abundance: many; d_gene: .; CDR3nt: TGTGCCAGCAGTTACTCGTCCTCGGGGGCGGGTTGGAGATCCGGTGAGCAGTTCTTC; CDR3aa: CASSYSSSGAGWRSGEQFF
v_gene: TRBV5-1; j_gene: TRBJ2-6; abundance: few; d_gene: .; CDR3nt: TGCGCCAGCAGCCCTTACTCTGGGGCCAACGTCCTGACTTTC; CDR3aa: CASSPYSGANVLTF
v_gene: TRBV4-3; j_gene: TRBJ2-7; abundance: .; d_gene: TRBD2; CDR3nt: TGCGCCAGCAGCCAAGAAAGAGCCCTAGCGGGAGGGTACGAGCAGTACTTC; CDR3aa: CASSQERALAGGYEQYF
v_gene: TRBV12-3/TRBV12-4; j_gene: TRBJ2-1; abundance: many; d_gene: .; CDR3nt: TGTGCCAGCAGTTTAGAACACTACAATGAGCAGTTCTTC; CDR3aa: CASSLEHYNEQFF
v_gene: TRBV28; j_gene: TRBJ1-6; abundance: many; d_gene: .; CDR3nt: TGTGCCAGCAGCCTACGGTCGGGTACTTCACCCCTCCACTTT; CDR3aa: CASSLRSGTSPLHF
v_gene: TRBV6-1; j_gene: TRBJ2-2; abundance: many; d_gene: TRBD2; CDR3nt: TGTGCCAGCAGTATCCTCCCCGGGACTAGCGCCACCACCGGGGAGCTGTTTTTT; CDR3aa: CASSILPGTSATTGELFF
v_gene: TRBV29-1; j_gene: TRBJ2-1; abundance: many; d_gene: TRBD2; CDR3nt: TGCAGCGTTGGCTTCATGACTAGCGGGATCAATGAGCAGTTCTTC; CDR3aa: CSVGFMTSGINEQFF
v_gene: TRBV20-1; j_gene: TRBJ2-1; abundance: .; d_gene: TRBD2; CDR3nt: TGCAGGGGCCCGGGGACTAGCGGGAGGGCCCGGGTCAGTTACAATGAGCAGTTCTTC; CDR3aa: CRGPGTSGRARVSYNEQFF
v_gene: TRBV10-3; j_gene: TRBJ2-1; abundance: .; d_gene: TRBD1; CDR3nt: TGTGCCATCAGTGGGGACAGGGACAATGAGCAGTTCTTC; CDR3aa: CAISGDRDNEQFF
v_gene: TRBV6-2/TRBV6-3; j_gene: TRBJ2-1; abundance: many; d_gene: TRBD2; CDR3nt: TGTGCCAGCAGACACGAACTAGCGGAAAGCTCCTACAATGAGCAGTTCTTC; CDR3aa: CASRHELAESSYNEQFF
v_gene: TRBV15; j_gene: TRBJ2-3; abundance: many; d_gene: TRBD1; CDR3nt: TGTGCCACCAGCGGCCAGGACAGGGATGGTGATACGCAGTATTTT; CDR3aa: CATSGQDRDGDTQYF
v_gene: TRBV5-1; j_gene: TRBJ2-1; abundance: many; d_gene: .; CDR3nt: TGCGCCAGCAGCTTGGCCCCGGGGAGCTCCTACAATGAGCAGTTCTTC; CDR3aa: CASSLAPGSSYNEQFF
v_gene: TRBV4-3; j_gene: TRBJ2-6; abundance: few; d_gene: .; CDR3nt: TGCGCCAGCAGCCACGACCACAGCTCTGGGGCCAACGTCCTGACTTTC; CDR3aa: CASSHDHSSGANVLTF
v_gene: TRBV15; j_gene: TRBJ2-5; abundance: many; d_gene: .; CDR3nt: TGTGCCACCAGCAGAGAAACAATCCAAGAGACCCAGTACTTC; CDR3aa: CATSRETIQETQYF
v_gene: TRBV25-1; j_gene: TRBJ1-5; abundance: .; d_gene: .; CDR3nt: TGTGCCAGCAGCCCCGGCCCGAAGCCGCGACGGGGGGCCCCTCAGCCCCAGCATTTT; CDR3aa: CASSPGPKPRRGAPQPQHF
v_gene: TRBV7-9; j_gene: TRBJ2-2; abundance: many; d_gene: .; CDR3nt: TGTGCCAGCAGCTCCGAGGGCACCGGGGAGCTGTTTTTT; CDR3aa: CASSSEGTGELFF